This TCR beta chain came from a study of blood T cell repertoires in COVID-19. For the study at large: The United States, Italy and Spain were the sources of the acute and convalescent COVID-19 samples. Nucleic acid was either cDNA or gDNA, and it came from T cells, B-cell-depleted T cells, or PBMCs.

The CDR3 extends over 13 amino acids. Between the trimmed V and J ends, which lost 0 bases and 6 bases, there was a span of 9 bases. Germline V gene lookup returns CDR1 SGHRS and CDR2 YFSETQ. In the source study's methods: Estimated nucleated cell counts came from reference gene primer amplification. Clones were read by immunoSEQ multiplex PCR, and TCRdb kept only the in-frame ones, dropping some. V and J calls and clone size come straight from that table; D and trimming were deduced from the DNA. The profile covers around 310,000 clones, with 75% to 95% appearing a single time and about 6.8% taken by the ten largest.

The specimen sequenced was peripheral blood. The receptor's source is a woman in her twenties or thirties with COVID-19, enrolled during active disease. V and J are TRBV5-1 and TRBJ1-1; D might be TRBD1 (5 bases). DNA for the CDR3: TGCGCCAGCAGCTTGGTGGGGCAGGCTGAAGCTTTCTTT. Protein: CASSLVGQAEAFF.